Following are 18 T cell receptor beta chains from one sample sequenced in a study of blood T cell repertoires in COVID-19. The assay was immunoSEQ multiplex PCR, and TCRdb's table has in-frame clones only and misses some. Among approximately 190,000 clones listed, less than 90% were seen once. The sample comprised peripheral blood. Every receptor here comes from a woman aged 35 to 49 with acute or convalescent COVID-19.

The chain employs TRBV7-2 and TRBJ1-2; unclear D gene. In germline, CDR1 is SGHTA, CDR2 FQGNSA. This CDR3 is built from 14 residues. V lost 3 bases and J 4 bases, leaving 12 bases between the germline ends. CDR3 in DNA: TGTGCCAGCAGCTTGACTGATTCGGGCTATGGCTACACCTTC. Its translation is CASSLTDSGYGYTF.

The chain joins TRBV30 to TRBJ1-1, with no clear D. The ends were cut back, 0 bases at V and 4 bases at J, with 6 bases in the middle. CDR1 is GTSNPN and CDR2 is SVGIG in the germline V gene (reference sequence). The CDR3 loop spans 12 amino acids. CDR3 amino acids: CAWSVHLTEAFF. The CDR3 nucleotides read TGTGCCTGGAGTGTACATCTCACTGAAGCTTTCTTT.

The rearrangement links TRBV19 to TRBJ1-3; 7 bases agree with TRBD1. From germline, CDR1 is LNHDA and CDR2 SQIVND (reference sequence). The CDR3 consists of 15 residues. Losses at the gene ends were 2 bases for V and 2 bases for J; bases not matched to a gene: 3. The CDR3 coding sequence is TGTGCCAGTAGTATACAGGGGGATACTGGAAACACCATATATTTT. The encoded protein is CASSIQGDTGNTIYF.

The J gene is TRBJ2-5, the V gene TRBV5-5, with TRBD2 matching over 7 bases. The CDR3 loop spans 14 amino acids. Unmatched junction bases numbered 0, after V lost 0 bases and J lost 1 base. Germline loops: CDR1 SGHKS, CDR2 YYEKEE (reference sequence). CDR3 residues: CASSLGLAQETQYF. DNA for the CDR3: TGTGCCAGCAGCTTGGGACTAGCCCAAGAGACCCAGTACTTC. The whole variable domain, filled in from reference TRBV5-5 and TRBJ2-5, reads DAGVTQSPTHLIKTRGQQVTLRCSPISGHKSVSWYQQVLGQGPQFIFQYYEKEERGRGNFPDRFSARQFPNYSSELNVNALLLGDSALYLCASSLGLAQETQYFGPGTRLLVL.

In DNA form, the CDR3 reads TGTGCCAGCAGCGATCAGTCAGGAGAGACCCAGTACTTC. Encoded protein: CASSDQSGETQYF. This sequence joins TRBV25-1 and TRBJ2-5, with D hard to call. The CDR3 is made up of 13 amino acids. The V end lost 6 bases, the J end lost 4 bases, and 12 bases lay between the germline ends. Germline lookup yields CDR1 MGHDK and CDR2 SYGVNS.

This chain links TRBV24-1 with TRBJ1-5; no clear D. Per germline, CDR1 KGHDR and CDR2 SFDVKD. Between the trimmed V and J ends, which lost 3 bases and 10 bases, there was a span of 15 bases. The CDR3 has 14 amino acids. In DNA, the CDR3 is TGTGCCACCAGTGATCCGACATGGCCCCTTCCCCAGCATTTT. Residues: CATSDPTWPLPQHF.

This chain joins TRBV9 and TRBJ2-5; 14 bases align to TRBD2. The CDR3 has 17 amino acids. Germline CDR1 is SGDLS and CDR2 is YYNGEE. V was clipped by 0 bases and J by 5 bases; unmatched bases: 6. The CDR3 region is CASSVGGTSGGEETQYF. The CDR3 coding sequence is TGTGCCAGCAGCGTAGGAGGGACTAGCGGGGGTGAGGAGACCCAGTACTTC.

The chain combines TRBV3-1 (or the pseudogene TRBV3-2) with TRBJ1-3, with D perhaps TRBD1 (5 bases). The V end lost 2 bases, the J end lost 4 bases, and 18 bases lay between the germline ends. CDR1 and CDR2 (germline): LGHDT, YNNKEL (reference sequence). The CDR3 spans 17 residues. CDR3 region: CASSQPTRVSSGNTIYF. CDR3 sequence (DNA): TGTGCCAGCAGCCAACCGACCAGGGTCTCGAGCGGAAACACCATATATTTT.

The rearrangement links TRBV4-2 to TRBJ1-5; a weak D match, TRBD1 (5 bases). The CDR3 length is 16 residues. The V and J ends lost 0 bases and 0 bases respectively, with 9 bases between them. The germline V gene has CDR1 LGHNA and CDR2 YNFKEQ. The CDR3 protein is CASSQDLDNSNQPQHF. In nucleotides, the CDR3 is TGTGCCAGCAGCCAAGATCTGGACAATAGCAATCAGCCCCAGCATTTT.

This clone turned up a few times. V is TRBV28 and J is TRBJ1-3, with TRBD1 matching 9 bases. After removal of 5 bases from V and 2 bases from J, the junction contained 4 bases not matched to a gene. CDR1 and CDR2 (germline): MDHEN, SYDVKM. This CDR3 is 15 amino acids long. The CDR3 spells CASSPDRGAGNTIYF. CDR3 coding DNA: TGTGCCAGCAGTCCAGACAGGGGGGCTGGAAACACCATATATTTT.

V is TRBV9 and J is TRBJ1-1; tentatively, D is TRBD1 (6 bases). Germline assignment: CDR1 SGDLS and CDR2 YYNGEE. V lost 2 bases and J 1 base, leaving 9 bases between the germline ends. The CDR3 consists of 14 residues. The CDR3 nucleotides read TGTGCCAGCAGCGTCCAGACAGGGAACACTGAAGCTTTCTTT. It specifies CASSVQTGNTEAFF.

The V and J genes are TRBV28 and TRBJ1-6, with D possibly being TRBD1 (6 bases). The CDR3 loop spans 14 amino acids. The germline V gene has CDR1 MDHEN and CDR2 SYDVKM. Deletions cut 7 bases from V and 7 bases from J, with 14 bases between. CDR3 nucleotide sequence: TGTGCCAGCATGGCACAGGGTGGCAATTCACCCCTCCACTTT. It yields the protein CASMAQGGNSPLHF. Complete variable domain (other parts from reference TRBV28 and TRBJ1-6): DVKVTQSSRYLVKRTGEKVFLECVQDMDHENMFWYRQDPGLGLRLIYFSYDVKMKEKGDIPEGYSVSREKKERFSLILESASTNQTSMYLCASMAQGGNSPLHFGNGTRLTVT.

Here the CDR3 DNA reads TGTGCCAGCAGTGAATGGCTGCCAGAGACCCAGTACTTC. Translating gives CASSEWLPETQYF. The chain recombines TRBV6-1 with TRBJ2-5; D gene ambiguous. The CDR3 totals 13 residues. Trimming removed 2 bases at V and 4 bases at J, with 8 bases between. The V gene's germline CDR1 is MNHNS and CDR2 SASEGT.

The chain couples TRBV24-1 to TRBJ1-1; no firm D call. CDR1 and CDR2 (germline): KGHDR, SFDVKD. The CDR3 totals 11 residues. V gave up 6 bases and J gave up 7 bases, with 8 bases separating them. The CDR3 sequence: CATSQNGEAFF. Written as DNA, the CDR3 is TGTGCCACCAGTCAGAATGGTGAAGCTTTCTTT.

V gene TRBV7-9 combines with J gene TRBJ2-7, with D tentatively TRBD1 (6 bases). This CDR3 has 15 residues. The V gene lost 0 bases and the J gene lost 5 bases, with 14 bases spanning the gap. Per the germline V gene, CDR1 is SEHNR and CDR2 is FQNEAQ (reference sequence). The CDR3 sequence is CASSLAQTGLHEQYF. CDR3 DNA: TGTGCCAGCAGCTTAGCACAGACAGGCCTGCACGAGCAGTACTTC. Full variable domain (rest looked up from reference TRBV7-9 and TRBJ2-7): DTGVSQNPRHKITKRGQNVTFRCDPISEHNRLYWYRQTLGQGPEFLTYFQNEAQLEKSRLLSDRFSAERPKGSFSTLEIQRTEQGDSAMYLCASSLAQTGLHEQYFGPGTRLTVT.

The chain couples TRBV7-8 to TRBJ2-5, with D perhaps TRBD2 (6 bases). CDR3 length: 15 amino acids. The germline V gene has CDR1 SGHVS and CDR2 FQNEAQ. The V end lost 4 bases, the J end lost 4 bases, and 16 bases lay between the germline ends. CDR3 sequence (DNA): TGTGCCAGCAGCTCCCCGGGTGGCGGGGTAGAGACCCAGTACTTC. Protein product: CASSSPGGGVETQYF.

This clone occurred once. V and J are TRBV2 and TRBJ1-1; D not resolved. The V end was cut by 9 bases, the J end by 7 bases, with 9 bases between. CDR1 and CDR2 (germline): SNHLY, FYNNEI. This CDR3 is built from 10 residues. This CDR3 is CASGAVEAFF. In nucleotides, the CDR3 is TGTGCCAGTGGTGCAGTTGAAGCTTTCTTT.

V gene TRBV6-5 combines with J gene TRBJ1-4; 7 bases align to TRBD1. The germline V gene encodes CDR1 MNHEY and CDR2 SVGAGI. V lost 4 bases, J lost 1 base, and 3 bases stayed unmatched. The CDR3 loop spans 15 amino acids. CDR3 region: CASSLNRGTNEKLFF. CDR3 nucleotides: TGTGCCAGCAGTTTAAACAGGGGAACTAATGAAAAACTGTTTTTT.